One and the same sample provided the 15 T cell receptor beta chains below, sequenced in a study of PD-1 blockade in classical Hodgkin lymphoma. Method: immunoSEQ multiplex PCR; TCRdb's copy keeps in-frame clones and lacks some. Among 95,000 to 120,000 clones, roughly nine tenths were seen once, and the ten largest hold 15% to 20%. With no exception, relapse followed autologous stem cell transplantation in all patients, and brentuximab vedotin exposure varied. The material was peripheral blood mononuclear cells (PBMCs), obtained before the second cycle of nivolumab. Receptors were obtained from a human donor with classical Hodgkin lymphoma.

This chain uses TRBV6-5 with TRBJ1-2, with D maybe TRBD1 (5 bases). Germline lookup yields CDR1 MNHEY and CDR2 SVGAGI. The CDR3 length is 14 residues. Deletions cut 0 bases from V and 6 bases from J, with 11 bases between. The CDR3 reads CASSYSTDWDGYTF. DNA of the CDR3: TGTGCCAGCAGTTACTCGACAGACTGGGATGGCTACACCTTC.

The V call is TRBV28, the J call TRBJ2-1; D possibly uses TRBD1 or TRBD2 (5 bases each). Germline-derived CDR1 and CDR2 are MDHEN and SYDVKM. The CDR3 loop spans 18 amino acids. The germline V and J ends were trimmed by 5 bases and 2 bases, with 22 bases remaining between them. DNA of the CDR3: TGTGCCAGCAGTCGGCTCATAGAGGGGAAAACCCCCTACAATGAGCAGTTCTTC. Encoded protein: CASSRLIEGKTPYNEQFF.

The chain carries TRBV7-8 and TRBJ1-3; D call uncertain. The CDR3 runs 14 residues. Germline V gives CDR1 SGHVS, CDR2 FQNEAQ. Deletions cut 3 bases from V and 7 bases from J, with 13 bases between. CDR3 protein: CASSLDSLSNTIYF. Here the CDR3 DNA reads TGTGCCAGCAGCTTGGACTCGTTGAGTAACACCATATATTTT.

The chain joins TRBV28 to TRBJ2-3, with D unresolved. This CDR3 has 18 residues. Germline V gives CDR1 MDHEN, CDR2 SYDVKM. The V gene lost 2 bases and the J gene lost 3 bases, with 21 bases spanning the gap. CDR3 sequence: CASSLQPLRLPKTDTQYF. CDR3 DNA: TGTGCCAGCAGTTTACAGCCCCTCCGTTTGCCGAAGACAGATACGCAGTATTTT.

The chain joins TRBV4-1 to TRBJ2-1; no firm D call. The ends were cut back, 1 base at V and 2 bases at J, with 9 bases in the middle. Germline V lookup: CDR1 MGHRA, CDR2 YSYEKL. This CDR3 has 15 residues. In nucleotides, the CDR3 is TGCGCCAGCAGCCAAGCGATCCGAACCTACAATGAGCAGTTCTTC. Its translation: CASSQAIRTYNEQFF.

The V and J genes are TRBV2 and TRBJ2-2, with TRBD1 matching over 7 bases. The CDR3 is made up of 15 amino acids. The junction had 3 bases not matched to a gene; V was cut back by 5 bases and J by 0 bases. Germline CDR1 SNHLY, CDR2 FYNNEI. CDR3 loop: CASSRDRPNTGELFF. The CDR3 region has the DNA TGTGCCAGCAGTCGGGACAGACCGAACACCGGGGAGCTGTTTTTT.

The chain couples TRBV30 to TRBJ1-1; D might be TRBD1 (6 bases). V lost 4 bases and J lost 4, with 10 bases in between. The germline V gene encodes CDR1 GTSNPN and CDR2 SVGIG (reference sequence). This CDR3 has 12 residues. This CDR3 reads CAWKGDGTEAFF. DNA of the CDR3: TGTGCCTGGAAGGGGGATGGCACTGAAGCTTTCTTT.

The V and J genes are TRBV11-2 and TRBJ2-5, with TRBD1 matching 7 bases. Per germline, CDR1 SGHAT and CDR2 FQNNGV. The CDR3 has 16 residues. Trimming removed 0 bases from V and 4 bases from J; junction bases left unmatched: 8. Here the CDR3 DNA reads TGTGCCAGCAGCTTAGATGGCGACAGGGATGGAGAGACCCAGTACTTC. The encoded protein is CASSLDGDRDGETQYF.

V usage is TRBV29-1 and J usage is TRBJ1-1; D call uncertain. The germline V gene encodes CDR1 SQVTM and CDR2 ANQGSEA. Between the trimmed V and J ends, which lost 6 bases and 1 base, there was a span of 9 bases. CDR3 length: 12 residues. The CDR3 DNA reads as TGCAGCGTGGCTACAGAGAACACTGAAGCTTTCTTT. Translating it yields CSVATENTEAFF.

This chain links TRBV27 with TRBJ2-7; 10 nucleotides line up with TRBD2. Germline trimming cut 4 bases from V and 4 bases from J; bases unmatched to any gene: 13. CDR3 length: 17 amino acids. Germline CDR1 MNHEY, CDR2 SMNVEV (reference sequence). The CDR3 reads CASSSRRASGSFYEQYF. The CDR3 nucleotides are TGTGCCAGCAGTTCGCGGAGGGCTAGCGGGAGTTTTTACGAGCAGTACTTC.

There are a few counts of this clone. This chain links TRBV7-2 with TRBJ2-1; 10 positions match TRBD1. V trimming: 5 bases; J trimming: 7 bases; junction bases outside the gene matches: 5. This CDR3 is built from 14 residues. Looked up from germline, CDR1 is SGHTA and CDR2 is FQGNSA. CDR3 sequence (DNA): TGTGCCAGCAGCCGGGACAGGGGAGGAAATGAGCAGTTCTTC. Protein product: CASSRDRGGNEQFF.

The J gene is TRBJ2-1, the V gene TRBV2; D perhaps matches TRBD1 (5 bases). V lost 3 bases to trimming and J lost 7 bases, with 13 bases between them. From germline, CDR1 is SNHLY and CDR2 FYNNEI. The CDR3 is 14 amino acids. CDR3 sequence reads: CASSEPLTGNEQFF. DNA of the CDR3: TGTGCCAGCAGTGAGCCTCTTACAGGTAATGAGCAGTTCTTC. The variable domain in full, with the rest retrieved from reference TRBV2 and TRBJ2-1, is EPEVTQTPSHQVTQMGQEVILRCVPISNHLYFYWYRQILGQKVEFLVSFYNNEISEKSEIFDDQFSVERPDGSNFTLKIRSTKLEDSAMYFCASSEPLTGNEQFFGPGTRLTVL.

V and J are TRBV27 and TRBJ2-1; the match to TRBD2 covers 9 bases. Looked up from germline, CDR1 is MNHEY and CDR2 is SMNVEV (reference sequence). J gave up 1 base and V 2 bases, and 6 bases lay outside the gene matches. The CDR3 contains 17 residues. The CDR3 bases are TGTGCCAGCAGTTTAAGGGTAGCGGGAGCTTCCTACAATGAGCAGTTCTTC. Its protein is CASSLRVAGASYNEQFF.

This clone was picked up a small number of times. In nucleotides, the CDR3 is TGTGCCACCAGCAGAGAGGGATATTTGAACACTGAAGCTTTCTTT. Translated: CATSREGYLNTEAFF. This chain joins TRBV15 and TRBJ1-1; D gene uncertain. The germline V gene encodes CDR1 LNHNV and CDR2 YYDKDF (reference sequence). The ends were cut back, 0 bases at V and 0 bases at J, with 8 bases in the middle. The CDR3 covers 15 residues.

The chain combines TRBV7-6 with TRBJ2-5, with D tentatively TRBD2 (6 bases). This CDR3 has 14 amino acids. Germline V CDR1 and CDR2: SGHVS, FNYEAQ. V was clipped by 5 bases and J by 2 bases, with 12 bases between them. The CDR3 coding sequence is TGTGCCAGCAGCCCCGGGACTGTGCAAGAGACCCAGTACTTC. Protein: CASSPGTVQETQYF.